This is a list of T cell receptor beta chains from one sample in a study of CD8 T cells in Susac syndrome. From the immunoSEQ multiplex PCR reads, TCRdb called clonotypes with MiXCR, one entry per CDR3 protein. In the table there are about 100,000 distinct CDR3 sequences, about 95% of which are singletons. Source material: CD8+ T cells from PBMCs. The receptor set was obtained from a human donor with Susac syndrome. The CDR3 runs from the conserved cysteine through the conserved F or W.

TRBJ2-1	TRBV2	CASSDRAGEQFF
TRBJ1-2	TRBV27	CASSPFPGGRGYTF
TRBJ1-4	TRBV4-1	CASSQAAGLNEKLFF
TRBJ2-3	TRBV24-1	CATSTTGEDTQYF
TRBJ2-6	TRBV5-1	CASSLDRAVLTF
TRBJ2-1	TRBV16	CASSRRDDSYNEQFF
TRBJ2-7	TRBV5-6	CASSSALAADDEQYF
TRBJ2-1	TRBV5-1	CASSSLAGGNNEQFF
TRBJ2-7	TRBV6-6	CASSYGRTSEQYF
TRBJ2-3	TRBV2	CASSETGFTQYF
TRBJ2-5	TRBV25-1	CASSTPDRGIQETQYF
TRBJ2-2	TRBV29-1	CSVELAGLEGLFF
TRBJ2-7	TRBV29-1	CSLPGQVGGEQYF
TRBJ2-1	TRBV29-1	CSAAPGQYNEQFF
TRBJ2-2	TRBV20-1	CSARDRGIPTGELFF
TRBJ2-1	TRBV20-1	CSARPGTTRDYNEQFF
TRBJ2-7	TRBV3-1	CASSLGTIRDEQYF
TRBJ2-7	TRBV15	CATSRDRDRWAYEQYF
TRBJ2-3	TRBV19	CASSISGSRITDTQYF
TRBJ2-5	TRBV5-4	CASSRFKRESQETQYF
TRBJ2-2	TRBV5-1	CASRLRGDSGELFF
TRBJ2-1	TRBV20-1	CSASPRDRVTYNEQFF
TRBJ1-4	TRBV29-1	CSVAGRANNEKLFF
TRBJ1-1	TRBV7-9	CASTKTVNTEAFF
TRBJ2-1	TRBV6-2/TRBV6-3	CASSYAGSYNEQFF
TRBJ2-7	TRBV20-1	CSATTRTGTSYEQYF
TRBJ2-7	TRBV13	CASSTRGGLIIYEQYF
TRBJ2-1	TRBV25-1	CASSEGGFYNEQFF
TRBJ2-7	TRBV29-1	CSVEPGAGEQYF
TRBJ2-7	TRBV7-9	CASSVGTEEQYF
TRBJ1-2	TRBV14	CASSPGYNHHGYTF
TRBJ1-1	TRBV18	CASSPQRGKNTEAFF
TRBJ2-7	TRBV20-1	CSAGPPDLYEQYF
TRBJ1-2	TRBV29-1	CSVAGRGQGYTF
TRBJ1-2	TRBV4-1	CASSQGTDGYTF
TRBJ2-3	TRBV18	CASSPGTGTDTQYF
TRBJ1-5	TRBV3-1	CASSPGTGGVQPQHF
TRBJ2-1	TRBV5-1	CASSPQSGYEQFF
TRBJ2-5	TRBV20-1	CSAYADRSQETQYF